The rows below give T cell receptor beta chains drawn from one sample of a study of blood T cells in healthy people across ages. MiXCR, run by TCRdb on the 5' RACE reads, gives a single entry per CDR3 protein. The sample holds about 1 million distinct CDR3 sequences, around 25% seen once. Another study also made use of these data, one on T cells of mothers and their children.

The specimen sequenced was blood. These receptors came from a girl aged 2 to 9 in good health. Each CDR3 is given with its conserved first and last residue. D genes are given only for firm matches. Size is stated for part of the rows, as once, few or many counts, or as a class when the clone is expanded.

CDR3nt	CDR3aa	d_gene	abundance	j_gene	v_gene
TGTGCCAGCAGCTCACGTCCTAGCGGGGGTAGCACAGATACGCAGTATTTT	CASSSRPSGGSTDTQYF	TRBD2	NA	TRBJ2-3	TRBV7-2
TGCGCCAGCAGCCCCGCTAGCGGGAGGGATGAGCAGTTCTTC	CASSPASGRDEQFF	TRBD2	few	TRBJ2-1	TRBV5-1
TGTGCCAGCAGTCCCGAAGGTTCGGCAGGGACTGGCTACACCTTC	CASSPEGSAGTGYTF	NA	NA	TRBJ1-2	TRBV7-2
TGCAGTGCTAGAGATGTAAGGGTTCCGGAGACCCAGTACTTC	CSARDVRVPETQYF	NA	NA	TRBJ2-5	TRBV20-1
TGTGCCACCAGTGATTTGGACTTAAGATTCTGCCACAGGGGGTGCAACACCGGGGAGCTGTTTTTT	CATSDLDLRFCHRGCNTGELFF	TRBD1	NA	TRBJ2-2	TRBV24-1
TGCGCCAGCAGCCAAGTCCGGGAGGCTCACTATGGCTACACCTTC	CASSQVREAHYGYTF	NA	few	TRBJ1-2	TRBV4-3
TGTGCCAGCAGCCGGGACGGTGGGGGAAAACTGTTTTTT	CASSRDGGGKLFF	NA	few	TRBJ1-4	TRBV7-9
TGTGCCAGCAGCGTACCGGGACTAGCGGCTAAACAAGAGACCCAGTACTTC	CASSVPGLAAKQETQYF	TRBD2	few	TRBJ2-5	TRBV7-2
TGCGGAGCTAGGGACAGGGTATCCCACGAGCAGTACTTC	CGARDRVSHEQYF	TRBD1	NA	TRBJ2-7	TRBV29-1
TGCAGTGCTGGGGGTTTCAGGAGTAACCAGCCCCAGCATTTT	CSAGGFRSNQPQHF	NA	NA	TRBJ1-5	TRBV20-1
TGTGCCAGCAGCTTACTGGCAGGAGCTCAGCCCCAGCATTTT	CASSLLAGAQPQHF	NA	NA	TRBJ1-5	TRBV7-2
TGTGCCAGCAGCCCGTCAGGGGGCGAAGTCAGCTCCTATAATTCACCCCTCCACTTT	CASSPSGGEVSSYNSPLHF	TRBD1	NA	TRBJ1-6	TRBV28
TGTGCCAGCAGCTTCCCGCTAGCGGGGTGGTACAATGAGCAGTTCTTC	CASSFPLAGWYNEQFF	TRBD2	few	TRBJ2-1	TRBV5-7
TGCAGTGCTAGAGATTTACTTCATACGCAGTATTTT	CSARDLLHTQYF	NA	few	TRBJ2-3	TRBV20-1
TGTGCCAGCTCGCCAGGGGAAAACATTCAGTACTTC	CASSPGENIQYF	NA	NA	TRBJ2-4	TRBV18
TGTGCCAGCAGCCCCGTGGGGATGAACACTGAAGCTTTCTTT	CASSPVGMNTEAFF	NA	few	TRBJ1-1	TRBV6-5
TGTGCCAGCGAACGGACCAGAGCCAAAAACATTCAGTACTTC	CASERTRAKNIQYF	NA	NA	TRBJ2-4	TRBV28
TGTGCCAGCAAGGGTGTGGGGGATCAGCCCCAGCATTTT	CASKGVGDQPQHF	NA	few	TRBJ1-5	TRBV4-2
TGTGCCAGCAGTGGACGCCCACGGTCCCGTCCGTTGCTCTACGAGCAGTACTTC	CASSGRPRSRPLLYEQYF	NA	NA	TRBJ2-7	TRBV6-1
TGCAGCGTTGAGTCTTCGGACACTGAAGCTTTCTTT	CSVESSDTEAFF	NA	many	TRBJ1-1	TRBV29-1
TGTGCCATCAGTGAACCGGGACAGGGGGACTACGAGCAGTACTTC	CAISEPGQGDYEQYF	TRBD1	NA	TRBJ2-7	TRBV10-3
TGCAGTGTCCCACGGGGGTCGCATGAGCAGTTCTTC	CSVPRGSHEQFF	NA	NA	TRBJ2-1	TRBV20-1
TGTGCCAGCAGCGTAGAGGCGAACACTGAAGCTTTCTTT	CASSVEANTEAFF	NA	NA	TRBJ1-1	TRBV9
TGTGCCAGCAGCTTGTGGGACAGGGGATCCCAAGAGACCCAGTACTTC	CASSLWDRGSQETQYF	TRBD1	NA	TRBJ2-5	TRBV5-5
TGCGCCAGCAGCCAAGCAGTCTCCTACGAGCAGTACTTC	CASSQAVSYEQYF	NA	many	TRBJ2-7	TRBV4-1
TGTGCCAGCAGTTTATTGGGGGGGGATCAGCCCCAGCATTTT	CASSLLGGDQPQHF	NA	many	TRBJ1-5	TRBV27
TGCGCCAGCAGCCAACCAACCGGGAATCAGCCCCAGCATTTT	CASSQPTGNQPQHF	NA	few	TRBJ1-5	TRBV4-1
TGTGCCAGCAGCCCCCCCGGAACAGTTGAAGCTTTCTTT	CASSPPGTVEAFF	NA	few	TRBJ1-1	TRBV4-2
TGCAGCGGGGCGCAGGGTGGGGATGAGCAGTTCTTC	CSGAQGGDEQFF	NA	few	TRBJ2-1	TRBV29-1
TGCAGTGCTAGCCAGACAGTATATAGCAATCAGCCCCAGCATTTT	CSASQTVYSNQPQHF	NA	NA	TRBJ1-5	TRBV20-1
TGCAGTGCTAGTCTACGAAGAAATCAGCCCCAGCATTTT	CSASLRRNQPQHF	NA	NA	TRBJ1-5	TRBV20-1